These T cell receptor beta chains were read from a single sample in a study of response to subunit inactivated influenza vaccine. In TCRdb, the RT-PCR reads were re-called with MiXCR into one record per CDR3 protein. The sample records 450,000 to 600,000 distinct CDR3 sequences, approximately 15% being singletons. The sequencing here drew on CD4+ T cells sorted from PBMCs, taken about 23 months after vaccination. Every receptor here comes from a man aged 50-75 years who received an inactivated influenza vaccine. Both conserved end residues are part of each CDR3. A D gene is named only where the DNA matches it firmly. Some rows mark clone size as missing; the rest say once, few, many or name a class of expanded clone.

CDR3aa	CDR3nt	j_gene	len	abundance	d_gene	v_gene
CASTMKTEAFF	TGTGCCAGTACCATGAAGACTGAAGCTTTCTTT	TRBJ1-1	11	many	-	TRBV2
CASSEATALLSSYEQYF	TGCGCCAGCAGTGAGGCGACAGCCCTTCTGAGCTCCTACGAGCAGTACTTC	TRBJ2-7	17	-	-	TRBV10-2
CASRGGPLPTGELFF	TGTGCCAGCAGGGGAGGGCCGCTGCCCACCGGGGAGCTGTTTTTT	TRBJ2-2	15	-	TRBD2	TRBV28
CASSQGAGSYNSPLHF	TGCGCCAGCAGCCAAGGAGCAGGGTCTTATAATTCACCCCTCCACTTT	TRBJ1-6	16	-	-	TRBV4-3
CASVRLAGGRDTQYF	TGTGCCAGCGTCAGGCTAGCGGGAGGAAGGGATACGCAGTATTTT	TRBJ2-3	15	-	TRBD2	TRBV28
CKGDAKSYEQYF	TGCAAAGGGGATGCTAAAAGCTACGAGCAGTACTTC	TRBJ2-7	12	-	-	TRBV21-1
CATSDGRGRTTDTQYF	TGTGCCACCAGTGATGGGAGAGGACGAACCACAGATACGCAGTATTTT	TRBJ2-3	16	-	-	TRBV24-1
CASSPRQGHSNQPQHF	TGTGCCAGCAGTCCTCGGCAGGGCCATAGCAATCAGCCCCAGCATTTT	TRBJ1-5	16	-	-	TRBV27
CASSVLAGGLPDTQYF	TGTGCCAGCAGTGTCTTAGCGGGGGGGCTCCCAGATACGCAGTATTTT	TRBJ2-3	16	few	TRBD2	TRBV12-3/TRBV12-4
CSARDPGTGGIYGYTF	TGCAGTGCTAGAGATCCCGGGACAGGGGGAATCTATGGCTACACCTTC	TRBJ1-2	16	-	TRBD1	TRBV20-1
CASSPPRGSVFYNEQFF	TGTGCCAGCTCACCACCCCGTGGGAGTGTATTTTACAATGAGCAGTTCTTC	TRBJ2-1	17	-	-	TRBV18
CASSLRTVGNYGYTF	TGTGCCAGCAGCCTTAGGACAGTCGGTAACTATGGCTACACCTTC	TRBJ1-2	15	few	-	TRBV9
CATSERGTGVTDTQYF	TGTGCCACCAGTGAGCGAGGGACAGGGGTCACAGATACGCAGTATTTT	TRBJ2-3	16	few	TRBD1	TRBV24-1